What follows describes a single T cell receptor (beta chain). V lost 3 bases to trimming and J lost 1 base, with 7 bases between them. Germline V gene sequence: CDR1 SGHVS, CDR2 FQNEAQ. The CDR3 has 14 residues. Using its own MiXCR run on the RT-PCR reads, TCRdb lists one record per CDR3 protein. The repertoire has hundreds of thousands of distinct CDR3 sequences, 12% to 15% of them found once; the top ten carry around 3.3%. The chain joins TRBV7-8 to TRBJ1-3; D call uncertain. The specimen was memory CD4+ T cells from blood. The sequence came from a female donor in good health, serving as a healthy control. The CDR3 sequence is CASSFLRSGNTIYF. CDR3 nucleotides: TGTGCCAGCAGCTTTTTACGTTCTGGAAACACCATATATTTT.